Sequencing of this T cell receptor (beta chain) was carried out in a study of beta chain features in type 1 diabetes. About the research overall: Examination covered around 100 million sorted cells spanning all samples.

Expressed TCRB transcripts were sequenced after all isolated RNA was converted to cDNA. Approximately 4 million reads was the average for naive, central memory and regulatory T cell samples. Data came from immunoSEQ multiplex PCR; TCRdb stores just in-frame clones and leaves some out. The repertoire holds roughly 280,000 clones, with around 24% as singletons. Notes on the study in general: Researchers report that Type 1 diabetes patients had moderately but significantly shorter TCRB CDR3s across all four CD4+ subsets. Small HLA sub-analyses could not settle whether HLA shapes TCRB rearrangement.

The CDR3 is 13 residues long. Trimming shortened V by 5 bases and J by 7 bases, and 15 bases separated the two germline ends. The germline V gene encodes CDR1 SNHLY and CDR2 FYNNEI. In its sample, this clone was seen a few times. Its matching antigen is unknown. Sequences were obtained from naive CD4+ T cells from blood. The clonotype was recovered from a woman in her twenties or thirties with type 1 diabetes. The chain carries TRBV2 and TRBJ2-7, with a weak D call TRBD1 (6 bases). The CDR3 nucleotides are TGTGCCAGCAGTCGACAGGAGATAACAGAGCAGTACTTC. Amino acids: CASSRQEITEQYF.